These 2 T cell receptor beta chains were sequenced from one sample in a study of graft-versus-host responses after intestinal transplantation. CFSE-labeled responder cells (roughly 200,000) were plated with roughly 200,000 irradiated, violet-dye-labeled stimulator cells. The data were produced by immunoSEQ multiplex PCR, yet TCRdb's version contains in-frame clones alone and is incomplete. The data contain roughly 20,000 clones, approximately 40% of them singletons. The source material was alloreactive CD8+ T cells from a mixed lymphocyte reaction culture, sampled before intestinal transplant. Subset defined: CFSE-low proliferating T cells sorted from roughly six-day pre-transplant mixed lymphocyte reaction (GvH or HvG direction). Receptors were obtained from a human patient who received an intestinal transplant.

The chain has TRBV30 and TRBJ1-2, with D maybe TRBD1 (5 bases). CDR1 is GTSNPN and CDR2 is SVGIG in the germline V gene (reference sequence). There are 14 residues in the CDR3. V was clipped by 4 bases and J by 2 bases, with 14 bases between them. The CDR3 nucleotides are TGTGCCTGGAAACAGGAAGTTACAAACTATGGCTACACCTTC. Encoded protein: CAWKQEVTNYGYTF.

CDR3 nucleotide sequence: TGTGCCAGCAGCTTGACAGGGGTGGATGGCTACACCTTC. Translating it yields CASSLTGVDGYTF. V is TRBV7-3 and J is TRBJ1-2; TRBD1 matches at 8 bases. Trimming cost V 3 bases and J 6 bases; bases outside gene matches: 3. Germline V gives CDR1 SGHTA, CDR2 FQGTGA. The CDR3 runs 13 residues.